The 22 T cell receptor beta chains below were found in one sample sequenced in a study of beta chain features in type 1 diabetes. Expressed TCRB transcripts were sequenced because the isolated RNA had all been reverse transcribed beforehand. Using immunoSEQ multiplex PCR, the repertoire was profiled, and TCRdb retains in-frame clones only, with some absent. The data show 350,000 to 400,000 clones, roughly 16% seen once. Sequenced: naive CD4+ T cells from blood. The receptors stem from a young woman in good health.

The V call is TRBV6-4, the J call TRBJ2-3, with TRBD2 identical over 8 bases. The CDR3 is made up of 15 amino acids. From germline, CDR1 is MRHNA and CDR2 SNTAGT. Trimming at V came to 0 bases and at J to 4 bases, leaving 3 bases not matched to a gene. CDR3 bases: TGTGCCAGCAGTGACTCAGGACTAGCTGCAGATACGCAGTATTTT. Translation gives CASSDSGLAADTQYF.

The rearrangement joins TRBV28 to TRBJ2-1; TRBD2 matches at 7 bases. CDR3 length equals 15 residues. Germline CDR1 is MDHEN and CDR2 is SYDVKM. After removal of 5 bases from V and 2 bases from J, the junction contained 6 bases not matched to a gene. The CDR3 region is CASSPASGPYNEQFF. In DNA form, the CDR3 reads TGTGCCAGCAGTCCTGCTAGCGGTCCCTACAATGAGCAGTTCTTC.

This clone occurred a few times. The chain uses TRBV9 and TRBJ1-2, with no clear D. Per germline, CDR1 SGDLS and CDR2 YYNGEE. CDR3 length equals 15 residues. V was pared by 2 bases and J by 8 bases, with 19 bases between. This CDR3 reads CASSVASGTAVGYTF. CDR3 DNA sequence: TGTGCCAGCAGCGTGGCCTCGGGAACCGCGGTAGGCTACACCTTC.

The chain joins TRBV4-3 to TRBJ2-7, with TRBD1 matching 8 bases. CDR1 LGHNA and CDR2 YSLEER come from the germline V gene. The junction had 4 bases not matched to a gene; V was cut back by 1 base and J by 5 bases. The CDR3 covers 14 residues. The CDR3 is CASSQGQGRDEQYF. The CDR3 bases are TGCGCCAGCAGCCAAGGACAGGGGCGCGACGAGCAGTACTTC.

This clone was recorded a few times. CDR3 sequence reads: CASGLTPDNEQFF. The CDR3 DNA reads as TGTGCTAGTGGTTTGACCCCGGACAATGAGCAGTTCTTC. This rearrangement joins TRBV12-5 to TRBJ2-1; D is ambiguous. Between the trimmed V and J ends, which lost 2 bases and 5 bases, there was a span of 7 bases. The CDR3 is made up of 13 amino acids. The germline V gene has CDR1 LGHNT and CDR2 FRNRAP. Complete variable domain (other parts from reference TRBV12-5 and TRBJ2-1): DARVTQTPRHKVTEMGQEVTMRCQPILGHNTVFWYRQTMMQGLELLAYFRNRAPLDDSGMPKDRFSAEMPDATLATLKIQPSEPRDSAVYFCASGLTPDNEQFFGPGTRLTVL.

On this clone: One junction end does not reproduce the germline sequence, and a read error may be involved. The rearrangement joins TRBV6-5 to TRBJ2-1, with 10 bases matching TRBD2. Germline V gene lookup returns CDR1 MNHEY and CDR2 SVGAGI. CDR3 length equals 14 residues. Here the CDR3 DNA reads TGTGCCATCAGTGAGGGACTAGCGCGCAATGAGCAGTTCTTC. It yields the protein CAISEGLARNEQFF.

This clone occurred a few times. Here the CDR3 DNA reads TGTGCCAGCAGCCCCCTGGACAGGGACGCCTACGAGCAGTACTTC. As protein: CASSPLDRDAYEQYF. The V gene is TRBV4-2, the J gene TRBJ2-7, with 8 positions matching TRBD1. Germline V lookup: CDR1 LGHNA, CDR2 YNFKEQ. The CDR3 sequence is 15 residues long. J was trimmed by 2 bases and V by 4 bases; bases with no gene match: 7.

This clone has more than one count but fewer than ten. This rearrangement joins TRBV5-4 to TRBJ2-3; D might be TRBD2 (5 bases). Trimming removed 3 bases at V and 2 bases at J, with 13 bases between. The CDR3 contains 15 residues. Germline V lookup: CDR1 SGHNT, CDR2 YYREEE (reference sequence). The CDR3 coding sequence is TGTGCCAGCAGCTCAAGACTCGGGGTCACAGATACGCAGTATTTT. This sequence encodes CASSSRLGVTDTQYF.

The chain uses TRBV19 and TRBJ2-1, with 10 bases fitting TRBD2. The germline V gene has CDR1 LNHDA and CDR2 SQIVND (reference sequence). V was pared by 6 bases and J by 5 bases, with 4 bases of the junction left unmatched. CDR3 length: 14 amino acids. The CDR3: CASRPSGSHNEQFF. CDR3 nucleotides: TGTGCCAGTAGACCTAGCGGGAGTCACAATGAGCAGTTCTTC.

Only a few counts were recorded for this clone. V is TRBV2 and J is TRBJ2-1; 8 nucleotides align to TRBD2. V shed 8 bases and J 5 bases; nucleotides not matched to a gene: 5. Germline V lookup: CDR1 SNHLY, CDR2 FYNNEI. This CDR3 region has 13 residues. CDR3 amino acids: CASVREAHNEQFF. The CDR3 bases are TGTGCCAGCGTGCGGGAGGCCCACAATGAGCAGTTCTTC. The full variable domain, its missing parts supplied by reference TRBV2 and TRBJ2-1, is EPEVTQTPSHQVTQMGQEVILRCVPISNHLYFYWYRQILGQKVEFLVSFYNNEISEKSEIFDDQFSVERPDGSNFTLKIRSTKLEDSAMYFCASVREAHNEQFFGPGTRLTVL.

This clone was seen only a few times. This chain uses TRBV6-6 with TRBJ1-2, with 7 bases fitting TRBD1. The CDR3 contains 16 residues. Germline assignment: CDR1 MNHNY and CDR2 SVGAGI (reference sequence). Germline trimming cut 4 bases from V and 7 bases from J; bases unmatched to any gene: 15. The CDR3 sequence is CASSSTLDRNMRGYTF. As DNA, the CDR3 is TGTGCCAGCAGTTCGACACTGGACAGGAATATGCGTGGCTACACCTTC.

V is TRBV19 and J is TRBJ2-1; TRBD2 matches 11 bases. Germline V gene lookup returns CDR1 LNHDA and CDR2 SQIVND (reference sequence). The ends lost 9 bases at V and 10 bases at J; junction bases unmatched: 11. The CDR3 covers 14 residues. CDR3 amino acids: CASLSLAGAEEQFF. CDR3 bases: TGTGCCAGCCTTTCACTAGCGGGAGCTGAGGAGCAGTTCTTC. Variable domain in full (rest from reference TRBV19 and TRBJ2-1): DGGITQSPKYLFRKEGQNVTLSCEQNLNHDAMYWYRQDPGQGLRLIYYSQIVNDFQKGDIAEGYSVSREKKESFPLTVTSAQKNPTAFYLCASLSLAGAEEQFFGPGTRLTVL.

Regarding this clone: The same CDR3 is also encoded by other DNA sequences in this sample. The chain employs TRBV29-1 and TRBJ2-6, with D unresolved. The CDR3 extends over 14 amino acids. Germline CDR1 SQVTM, CDR2 ANQGSEA. V was cut by 5 bases and J by 0 bases, with 8 bases left in between. The CDR3 sequence is CSVLQDSGANVLTF. The CDR3 DNA reads TGCAGCGTTCTCCAGGACTCTGGGGCCAACGTCCTGACTTTC.

This clone was seen more than once but under ten times. This chain joins TRBV9 and TRBJ2-7; D gene ambiguous. The CDR3 covers 14 residues. Germline V gene lookup returns CDR1 SGDLS and CDR2 YYNGEE. Trimming cost V 4 bases and J 1 base, with 12 bases left between them. The CDR3 loop reads CASSLNRVSYEQYF. CDR3 in DNA: TGTGCCAGCAGCCTGAACCGGGTTTCCTACGAGCAGTACTTC.

V and J are TRBV4-3 and TRBJ1-2; 7 bases fit TRBD1. The CDR3 contains 15 residues. Trimming cost V 1 base and J 3 bases; bases outside gene matches: 5. CDR1 is LGHNA and CDR2 is YSLEER in the germline V gene. The CDR3 coding sequence is TGCGCCAGCAGCCAAGTGGACAGGACGGACTATGGCTACACCTTC. This codes for CASSQVDRTDYGYTF.

This clone was found a few times. This sequence joins TRBV29-1 and TRBJ2-4; 9 bases agree with TRBD2. Trimming removed 4 bases from V and 0 bases from J; junction bases left unmatched: 7. Per the germline V gene, CDR1 is SQVTM and CDR2 is ANQGSEA. The CDR3 has 16 amino acids. The CDR3 coding sequence is TGCAGCGTTGCACTAGCGGGTCCGCTAGCCAAAAACATTCAGTACTTC. Amino acid sequence: CSVALAGPLAKNIQYF.

This clone has a handful of counts. The CDR3 here is CSGQGTGELFF. The DNA for the CDR3 is TGCAGCGGACAGGGTACCGGGGAGCTGTTTTTT. V and J are TRBV29-1 and TRBJ2-2; TRBD1 aligns across 7 bases. V was pared by 7 bases and J by 5 bases, with 1 base of the junction left unmatched. Germline CDR1 and CDR2: SQVTM and ANQGSEA. This CDR3 contains 11 residues.

CDR3 DNA: TGCAGCGTTGGGTCGACTAGCGGAGGAGCCTACGAGCAGTACTTC. Translation: CSVGSTSGGAYEQYF. V gene TRBV29-1 combines with J gene TRBJ2-7; TRBD2 agrees at 9 bases. The CDR3 covers 15 residues. Unmatched junction bases numbered 9, after V lost 4 bases and J lost 2 bases. Germline V gene sequence: CDR1 SQVTM, CDR2 ANQGSEA.

This clone was found a few times. CDR3 region: CASSQLAGGQNTEAFF. The CDR3, as DNA: TGTGCCAGCAGCCAACTGGCAGGGGGGCAGAACACTGAAGCTTTCTTT. The chain uses TRBV16 and TRBJ1-1, with 7 nucleotides matching TRBD1. The CDR3 is made up of 16 amino acids. The V segment lost 2 bases and the J segment 1 base; nucleotides outside the gene matches: 7. Germline CDR1 and CDR2: KGHSY and FQNENV.

The table lists this clone with a few counts. The chain is built from TRBV25-1 and TRBJ1-5; D not resolved. The CDR3 runs 14 residues. Trimming stripped 1 base from V and 4 bases from J, with 8 bases between. Germline V gene lookup returns CDR1 MGHDK and CDR2 SYGVNS. The CDR3 loop reads CASSELRVNQPQHF. In nucleotides, the CDR3 is TGTGCCAGCAGTGAATTGAGGGTAAATCAGCCCCAGCATTTT.

The chain couples TRBV25-1 to TRBJ2-4; D may be TRBD2 (5 bases). The CDR3 extends over 14 amino acids. Germline CDR1 and CDR2: MGHDK and SYGVNS. Trimming left V 5 bases short and J 3 bases short, with 11 bases between. The CDR3 DNA follows: TGTGCCAGCAGTCAAGGTGGGAGCAAAAACATTCAGTACTTC. This translates into CASSQGGSKNIQYF.

V usage is TRBV6-1 and J usage is TRBJ2-7; D might be TRBD2 (5 bases). The V gene's germline CDR1 is MNHNS and CDR2 SASEGT. The CDR3 covers 14 residues. V was cut by 0 bases and J by 4 bases, with 10 bases left in between. CDR3 nucleotide sequence: TGTGCCAGCAGTGAAGCGGACTTTCCGTACGAGCAGTACTTC. It translates to CASSEADFPYEQYF.